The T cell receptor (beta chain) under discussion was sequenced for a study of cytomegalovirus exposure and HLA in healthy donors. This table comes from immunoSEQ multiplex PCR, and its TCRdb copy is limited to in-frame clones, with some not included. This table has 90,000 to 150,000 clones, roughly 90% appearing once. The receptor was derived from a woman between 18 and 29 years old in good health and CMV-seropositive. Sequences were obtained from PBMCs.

The CDR3 region has the DNA TGTGCCAGCAGCGCACGGACAGGGCTTGAAGCTTTCTTT. Translated: CASSARTGLEAFF. J is TRBJ1-1 and V is TRBV11-3; 8 nucleotides line up with TRBD1. This CDR3 comprises 13 residues. The germline V gene encodes CDR1 SGHNT and CDR2 YENEEA. V shed 5 bases, J shed 7 bases, and the junction held 6 bases outside the gene matches.